Presented here are 4 T cell receptor beta chains from one specimen sequenced in a study of cytomegalovirus exposure and HLA in healthy donors. PCR involved 60 Vbeta and 13 Jbeta primers. Libraries were prepared by immunoSEQ multiplex PCR; TCRdb keeps only in-frame clonotypes and omits some of them. The table shows some 130,000 clones, with roughly 84% occurring only once. Sequenced: PBMCs. All receptors come from a middle-aged man in good health and CMV-seronegative.

V usage is TRBV4-2 and J usage is TRBJ2-1; 11 bases map to TRBD2. The CDR3 is 17 residues long. Germline trimming cut 4 bases from V and 6 bases from J; bases unmatched to any gene: 11. CDR1 and CDR2 from the germline V gene are LGHNA and YNFKEQ. The CDR3 loop is CASSLFQLAGEVNEQFF. CDR3 DNA: TGTGCCAGCAGCCTCTTCCAACTAGCGGGGGAGGTCAATGAGCAGTTCTTC.

CDR3 nucleotides: TGTGCCAGAAGCTTGGGTTTGAGGGGGCGAATAATAGGAAACACCATATATTTT. Translating gives CARSLGLRGRIIGNTIYF. This chain links TRBV5-3 with TRBJ1-3, with TRBD1 identical over 7 bases. TRBV5-3 is an ORF for which the function is uncertain. This CDR3 region has 18 residues. Unmatched junction bases numbered 13, after V lost 0 bases and J lost 4 bases.

The chain combines TRBV5-1 with TRBJ2-7; TRBD2 matches at 8 bases. Looked up from germline, CDR1 is SGHRS and CDR2 is YFSETQ. The V segment lost 4 bases and the J segment 1 base; nucleotides outside the gene matches: 10. The CDR3 loop spans 16 amino acids. The CDR3: CASSPLVAGQSYEQYF. In DNA, the CDR3 is TGCGCCAGCAGCCCCCTTGTAGCGGGGCAATCCTACGAGCAGTACTTC.

The V gene is TRBV9, the J gene TRBJ1-4; TRBD1 agrees at 8 bases. The CDR3 sequence is 16 residues long. CDR1 SGDLS and CDR2 YYNGEE come from the germline V gene. V lost 4 bases and J lost 2; bases outside the gene matches: 7. The CDR3 nucleotides read TGTGCCAGCAGCCCGACGACAGGGGTTACTAATGAAAAACTGTTTTTT. It yields the protein CASSPTTGVTNEKLFF.